This T cell receptor (beta chain) was identified in a study of OX40 agonist ivuxolimab in advanced cancers. About the study: Patients' therapy was ivuxolimab, an antibody that acts as an agonist of OX40 (CD134). Each patient was given ivuxolimab into a vein every 2 weeks, at 0.01 to 10 mg/kg. Partial responses, seen in three patients, involved one hepatocellular carcinoma and two cutaneous melanomas. Study-wide results and limits: CD4+ and CD8+ blood T cells expanded clonally by week 6 at 0.1 to 3.0 mg/kg.

Trimming took 5 bases from V and 3 from J, leaving 8 bases between them. This CDR3 comprises 11 residues. In germline, CDR1 is GTSNPN, CDR2 SVGIG (reference sequence). Here immunoSEQ multiplex PCR was the method, and the copy in TCRdb shows in-frame clones only, minus some. The data show some 95,000 clones, with approximately 86% seen just once and 3% to 4.5% held by the top ten. In its sample, this clone was seen a few times. Its target is unknown. Specimen: CD4+ or CD8+ T cells sorted from blood, collected in a trial of the OX40 agonist ivuxolimab. V and J are TRBV30 and TRBJ2-7, with D possibly being TRBD2 (5 bases). The TCR originated in an adult with an advanced solid tumor such as melanoma, head and neck, liver or kidney cancer. In DNA, the CDR3 is TGTGCCTGGGACGGGAACTACGAGCAGTACTTC. Residues: CAWDGNYEQYF.